This T cell receptor (beta chain) was identified during a study of T cell clones after liver transplantation. About the research overall: Post-transplant blood was tracked for graft-donor-reactive T cell clones identified in a pre-transplant mixed lymphocyte reaction. Until 12-24 months post-transplant, subjects got standard immunosuppression and no induction.

The method was immunoSEQ multiplex PCR; TCRdb's version includes in-frame clones alone and lacks a portion of them. The repertoire holds 80,000 or so clones, with roughly four fifths as singletons. Trimming took off 0 bases at V and 10 bases at J, with 6 bases between the two ends. Germline V gene sequence: CDR1 MNHEY, CDR2 SVGAGI. The CDR3 loop spans 11 amino acids. This TCR was sampled from a human patient who received a liver transplant. Some T cells may originate from the graft donor. This chain connects TRBV6-5 to TRBJ1-1; D unclear. Sequences were derived from CD4+ T cells from blood, sampled approximately 45 months after liver transplant. Here the CDR3 DNA reads TGTGCCAGCAGTTACTCGAACCGAGCTTTCTTT. Amino acid sequence: CASSYSNRAFF.